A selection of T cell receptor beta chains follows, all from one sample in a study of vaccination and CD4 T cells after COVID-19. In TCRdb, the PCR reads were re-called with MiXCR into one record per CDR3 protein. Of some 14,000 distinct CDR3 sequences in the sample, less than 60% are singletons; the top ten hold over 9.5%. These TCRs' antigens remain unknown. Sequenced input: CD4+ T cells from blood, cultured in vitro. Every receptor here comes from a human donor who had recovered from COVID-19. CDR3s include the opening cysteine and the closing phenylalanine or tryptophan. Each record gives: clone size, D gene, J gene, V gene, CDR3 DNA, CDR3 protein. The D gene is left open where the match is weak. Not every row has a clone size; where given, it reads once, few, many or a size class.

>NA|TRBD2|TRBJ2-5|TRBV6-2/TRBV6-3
TGTGCCAGCAGGAGGACTAGCGGACGGGAAGAGACCCAGTACTTC
CASRRTSGREETQYF
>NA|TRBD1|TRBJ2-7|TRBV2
TGTGCCAGCAGTCCCACCCTTGGCAAGGGACAGAGTCCCTACGAGCAGTACTTC
CASSPTLGKGQSPYEQYF
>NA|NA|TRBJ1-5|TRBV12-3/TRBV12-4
TGTGCCAGCAGTTTATTGTTTCAGCCCCAGCATTTT
CASSLLFQPQHF
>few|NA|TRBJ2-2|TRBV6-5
TGTGCCAGCAGTTACTCGCCAGGGAACACCGGGGAGCTGTTTTTT
CASSYSPGNTGELFF
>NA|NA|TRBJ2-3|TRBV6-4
TGTGCCATCAGTGAGCTTTCCACAGATACGCAGTATTTT
CAISELSTDTQYF
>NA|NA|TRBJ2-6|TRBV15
TGTGCCACCAGCATATCCGGGGCGGATGGGGCCAACGTCCTGACTTTC
CATSISGADGANVLTF
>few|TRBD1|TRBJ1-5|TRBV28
TGTGCCAGCGGCCCGACAGGGCCCCGCAATCAGCCCCAGCATTTT
CASGPTGPRNQPQHF
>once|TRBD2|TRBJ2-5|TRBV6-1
TGTGCCAGCAGTCGGGGACTAGCGGAAACTAGAATCTTTCAAGAGACCCAGTACTTC
CASSRGLAETRIFQETQYF
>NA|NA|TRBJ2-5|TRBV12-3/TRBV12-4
TGTGCCAGCAGTTTATCGGAAGAGACCCAGTACTTC
CASSLSEETQYF
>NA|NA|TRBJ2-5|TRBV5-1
TGCGCCAGCAGCTTGGGGGGACTCAGGGAGACCCAGTACTTC
CASSLGGLRETQYF
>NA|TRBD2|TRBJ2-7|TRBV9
TGTGCCAGCAGCGTGAATAGCGGGGGACCCTACGAGCAGTACTTC
CASSVNSGGPYEQYF
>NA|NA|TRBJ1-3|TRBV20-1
TGCAGTGTCCCGTCGAGCTCTGGAAACACCATATATTTT
CSVPSSSGNTIYF
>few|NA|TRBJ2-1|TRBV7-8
TGTGCCAGCAGCTTAAATTTGGAGTCTAGTTGGTATGAGCAGTTCTTC
CASSLNLESSWYEQFF
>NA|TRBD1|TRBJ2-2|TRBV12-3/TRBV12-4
TGTGCCAGCACCCGGGACAGGAACACCGGGGAGCTGTTTTTT
CASTRDRNTGELFF
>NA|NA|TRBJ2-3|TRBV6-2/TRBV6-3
TGTGCCAGCAGTTACAGTTTTGTGCGCACAGATACGCAGTATTTT
CASSYSFVRTDTQYF
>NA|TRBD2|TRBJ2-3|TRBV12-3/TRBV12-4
TGTGCCAGCAGTTCTACACTAGCGGGGGGCACAGATACGCAGTATTTT
CASSSTLAGGTDTQYF
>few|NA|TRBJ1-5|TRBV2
TGTGCCAGCAGTGGAACAGGTGGGAATCAGCCCCAGCATTTT
CASSGTGGNQPQHF
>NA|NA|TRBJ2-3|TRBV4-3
TGCGCCAGCAGCCAAGAAACGGCAAATACGCAGTATTTT
CASSQETANTQYF
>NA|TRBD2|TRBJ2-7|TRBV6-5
TGTGCCAGCAGTTACTCACCCGGACTAGCGGGAGGTTCCCCCGAGCAGTACTTC
CASSYSPGLAGGSPEQYF
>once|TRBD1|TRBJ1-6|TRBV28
TGTGCCAGCAGTTCTGCCATCGGGACAGGGTTTAGCTCCTATAATTCACCCCTCCACTTT
CASSSAIGTGFSSYNSPLHF
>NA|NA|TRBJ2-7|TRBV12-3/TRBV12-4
TGTGCCAGCATGCGGGACCTTAGCCATTTCCAGCAGTACTTC
CASMRDLSHFQQYF
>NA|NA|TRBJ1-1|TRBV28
TGTGCCAGCAGTTCTTGGACCCAACTCCGTATGAACACTGAAGCTTTCTTT
CASSSWTQLRMNTEAFF
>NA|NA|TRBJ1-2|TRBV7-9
TGTGCCAGCAACAACCTCGGAGGGGGGCATGGCTACACCTTC
CASNNLGGGHGYTF
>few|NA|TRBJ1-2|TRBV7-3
TGTGCCAGCAGCTTAATTCGCGGTGGTGGCTACACCTTC
CASSLIRGGGYTF
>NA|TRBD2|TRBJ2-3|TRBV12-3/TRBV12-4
TGTGCCAGCAGCCCGTATAGCGGGAGGGCCCGAGATACGCAGTATTTT
CASSPYSGRARDTQYF
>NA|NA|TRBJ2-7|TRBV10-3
TGTGCCATCAGTGACCCAGGGGATGCGGGGTACGAGCAGTACTTC
CAISDPGDAGYEQYF
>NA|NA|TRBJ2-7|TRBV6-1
TGTGCCAGCAGTCGGACGGGTTCCTACGAGCAGTACTTC
CASSRTGSYEQYF
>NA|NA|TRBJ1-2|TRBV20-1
TGCAGTGCTTCTAAGGTCCAGGGTAGGGCTGGCTACACCTTC
CSASKVQGRAGYTF
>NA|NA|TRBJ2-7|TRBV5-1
TGCGCCAGCAGAAAAGGTGGGACGGACTCCTACGAGCAGTACTTC
CASRKGGTDSYEQYF
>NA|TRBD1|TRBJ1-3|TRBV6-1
TGTGCCAGCAGCAGGGCCACAGGGGGCCCTGGAAACACCATATATTTT
CASSRATGGPGNTIYF
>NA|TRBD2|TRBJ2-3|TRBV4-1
TGCGCCAGCAGCCAGGCACCGACTAGCGGGTTCGCAGATACGCAGTATTTT
CASSQAPTSGFADTQYF
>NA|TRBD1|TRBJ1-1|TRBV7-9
TGTGCCAGCAGCTTACAGGGGGCAATGGGTGAAGCTTTCTTT
CASSLQGAMGEAFF
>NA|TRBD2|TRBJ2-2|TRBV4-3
TGCGCCAGCAGCCAAGGGGCTGGACTAGGGGTCGGGGAGCTGTTTTTT
CASSQGAGLGVGELFF
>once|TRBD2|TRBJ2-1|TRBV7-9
TGTGCCAGCAGCCACCCCCAGTGGCGGGAGGGCCTTTTGGAGCAGTTCTTC
CASSHPQWREGLLEQFF
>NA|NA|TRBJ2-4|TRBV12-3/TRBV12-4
TGTGCCAGCACAACCATCGACCAAAACATTCAGTACTTC
CASTTIDQNIQYF
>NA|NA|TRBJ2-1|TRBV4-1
TGCGCCAGCAGCCGAATAATACTGGGTGAGCAGTTCTTC
CASSRIILGEQFF
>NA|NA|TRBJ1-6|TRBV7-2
TGTGCCAGCAGCTTACAGGGGTCGGGGAATAATTCACCCCTCCACTTT
CASSLQGSGNNSPLHF
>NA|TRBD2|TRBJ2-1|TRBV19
TGTGCCAGTAGTAGATCGGGGGGTCCGAACACCAATGAGCAGTTCTTC
CASSRSGGPNTNEQFF
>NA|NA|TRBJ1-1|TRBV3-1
TGTGCCAGCAGCCCGGACGGAAGGAACACTGAAGCTTTCTTT
CASSPDGRNTEAFF
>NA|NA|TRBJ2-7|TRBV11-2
TGTGCCAGCAGCGCCATTAACAGGCTTGCATACGAGCAGTACTTC
CASSAINRLAYEQYF
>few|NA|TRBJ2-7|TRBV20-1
TGCAGTGCTTCCACCGGGACTTCCTACGAGCAGTACTTC
CSASTGTSYEQYF
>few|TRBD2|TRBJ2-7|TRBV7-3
TGTGCCAGCAGCTTAATTGGCGGGAGCTCCTACGAGCAGTACTTC
CASSLIGGSSYEQYF
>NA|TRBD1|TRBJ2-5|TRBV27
TGTGCCAGCAGCCCGACAGGGTGGGGAGAGACCCAGTACTTC
CASSPTGWGETQYF
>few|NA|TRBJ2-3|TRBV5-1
TGCGCCAGCAGCTTGGGTGGGGGGTCAGATACGCAGTATTTT
CASSLGGGSDTQYF
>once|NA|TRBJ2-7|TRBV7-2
TGTGCCAGCAGCTTAGACAGGGCCCACTACGAGCAGTACTTC
CASSLDRAHYEQYF
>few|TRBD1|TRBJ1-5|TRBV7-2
TGTGCCAGCAGCTTTGACAGGGTGGGGCAGCCCCAGCATTTT
CASSFDRVGQPQHF
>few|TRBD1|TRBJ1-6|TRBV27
TGTGCCAGCGGACAGGGTTTTTCACCCCTCCACTTT
CASGQGFSPLHF
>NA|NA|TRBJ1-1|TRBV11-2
TGTGCCAGCAGCTCACGGGCCCGAGGGACTGAAGCTTTCTTT
CASSSRARGTEAFF
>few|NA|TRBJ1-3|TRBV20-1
TGCAGTGCAGAACTCGGGACTAACTCTGGAAACACCATATATTTT
CSAELGTNSGNTIYF
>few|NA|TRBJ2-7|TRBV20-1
TGCAGTGCTAGAGATTCCGGACTAGGGGGTTACGAGCAGTACTTC
CSARDSGLGGYEQYF
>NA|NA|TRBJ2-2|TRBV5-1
TGCGCCAGCAGCTTTTCGGGGCCTAGCGGGGAGCTGTTTTTT
CASSFSGPSGELFF
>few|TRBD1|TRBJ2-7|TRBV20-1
TGCAGTGCCTGGACAGGGCTTCGTCACGAGCAGTACTTC
CSAWTGLRHEQYF
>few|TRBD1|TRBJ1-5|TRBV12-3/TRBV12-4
TGTGCCAGCAGTTTATACGTGTTGGGACAGGAATCAATACGACGCAATCAGCCCCAGCATTTT
CASSLYVLGQESIRRNQPQHF
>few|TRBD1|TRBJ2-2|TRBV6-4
TGTGCCAGCAGTGAAGGACAGGGAAACACCGGGGAGCTGTTTTTT
CASSEGQGNTGELFF
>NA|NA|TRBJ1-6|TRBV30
TGTGCCTGGAGTGCCCCCCCTACTTCCGAAGAATCACCCCTCCACTTT
CAWSAPPTSEESPLHF
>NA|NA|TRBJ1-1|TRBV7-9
TGTGCCAGCAGCTTAGCGGTTCTTGGGGGTGAAGCTTTCTTT
CASSLAVLGGEAFF
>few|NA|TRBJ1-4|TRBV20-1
TGCAGTGCTAGAAGGGCTTCCAGGGTGGGGGAAAAACTGTTTTTT
CSARRASRVGEKLFF